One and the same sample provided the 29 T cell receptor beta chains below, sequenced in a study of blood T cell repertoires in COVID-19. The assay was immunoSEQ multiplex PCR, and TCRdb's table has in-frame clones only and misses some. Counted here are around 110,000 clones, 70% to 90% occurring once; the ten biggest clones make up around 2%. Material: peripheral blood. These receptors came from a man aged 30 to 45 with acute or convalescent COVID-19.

CDR3 nucleotide sequence: TGTGCCAGCAGCCCAATGGGGGCTAGCTCCTATAATTCACCCCTCCACTTT. Translating it yields CASSPMGASSYNSPLHF. The chain combines TRBV14 with TRBJ1-6, with D possibly being TRBD1 (6 bases). CDR1 and CDR2 from the germline V gene are SGHDN and FVKESK. With 4 bases removed from V and 0 bases from J, the gap between germline ends came to 13 bases. This CDR3 is built from 17 residues.

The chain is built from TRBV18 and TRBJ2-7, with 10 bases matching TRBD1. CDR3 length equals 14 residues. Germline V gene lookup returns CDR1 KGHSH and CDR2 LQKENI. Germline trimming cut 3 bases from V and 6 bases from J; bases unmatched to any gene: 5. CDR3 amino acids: CASSPTGGMFEQYF. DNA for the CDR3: TGTGCCAGCTCACCGACAGGGGGCATGTTCGAGCAGTACTTC.

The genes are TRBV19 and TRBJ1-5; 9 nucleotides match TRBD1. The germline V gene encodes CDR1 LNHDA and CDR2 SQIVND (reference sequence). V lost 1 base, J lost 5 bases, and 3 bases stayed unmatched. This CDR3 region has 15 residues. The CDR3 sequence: CASSIAGTGYQPQHF. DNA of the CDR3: TGTGCCAGTAGTATAGCTGGGACAGGGTATCAGCCCCAGCATTTT.

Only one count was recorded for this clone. The CDR3 sequence is CASSQARNTIYF. The CDR3 nucleotides are TGTGCCAGCAGCCAAGCTCGAAACACCATATATTTT. The chain links TRBV3-1 (or the pseudogene TRBV3-2) to TRBJ1-3; D is unclear. Trimming removed 1 base at V and 5 bases at J, with 3 bases between. Germline values: CDR1 LGHDT, CDR2 YNNKEL (reference sequence). This CDR3 is built from 12 residues.

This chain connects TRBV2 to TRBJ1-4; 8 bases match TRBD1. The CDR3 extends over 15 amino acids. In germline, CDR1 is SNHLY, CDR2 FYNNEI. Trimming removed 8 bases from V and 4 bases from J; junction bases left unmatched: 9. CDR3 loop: CASSAKTGVNEKLFF. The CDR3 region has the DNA TGTGCCAGCTCTGCTAAGACAGGGGTTAATGAAAAACTGTTTTTT.

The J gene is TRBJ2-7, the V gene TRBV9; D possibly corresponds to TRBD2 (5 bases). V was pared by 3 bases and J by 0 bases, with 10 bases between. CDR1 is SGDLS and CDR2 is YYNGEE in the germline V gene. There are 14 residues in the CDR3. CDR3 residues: CASSELGSSYEQYF. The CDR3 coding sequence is TGTGCCAGCAGCGAGTTAGGGAGCTCCTACGAGCAGTACTTC.

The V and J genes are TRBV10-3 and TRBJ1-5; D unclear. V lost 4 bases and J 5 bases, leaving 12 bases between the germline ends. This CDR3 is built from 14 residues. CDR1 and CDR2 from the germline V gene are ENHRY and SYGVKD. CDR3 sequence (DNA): TGTGCCATCAGTGGCGACACCCCGGATCAGCCCCAGCATTTT. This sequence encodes CAISGDTPDQPQHF.

The CDR3 spells CASGLVPPRTGLWGGYTF. CDR3 coding DNA: TGTGCTAGTGGTTTGGTCCCTCCCCGGACAGGCCTTTGGGGTGGCTACACCTTC. The chain is built from TRBV12-5 and TRBJ1-2; 7 bases match TRBD1. The CDR3 totals 18 residues. V lost 0 bases to trimming and J lost 7 bases; unmatched junction nucleotides: 17. Germline V gives CDR1 LGHNT, CDR2 FRNRAP.

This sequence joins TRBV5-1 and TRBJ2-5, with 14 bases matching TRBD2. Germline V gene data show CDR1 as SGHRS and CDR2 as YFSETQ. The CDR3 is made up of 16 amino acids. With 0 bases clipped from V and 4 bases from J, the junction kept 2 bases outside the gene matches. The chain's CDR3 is CASSLGLAGGSETQYF. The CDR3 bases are TGCGCCAGCAGCTTGGGACTAGCGGGAGGGTCAGAGACCCAGTACTTC.

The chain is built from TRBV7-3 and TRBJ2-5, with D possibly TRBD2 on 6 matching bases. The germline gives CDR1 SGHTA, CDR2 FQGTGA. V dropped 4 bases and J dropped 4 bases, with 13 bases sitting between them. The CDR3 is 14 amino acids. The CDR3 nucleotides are TGTGCCAGCAGCTCCTACGGGAGCGGAGAGACCCAGTACTTC. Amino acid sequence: CASSSYGSGETQYF.

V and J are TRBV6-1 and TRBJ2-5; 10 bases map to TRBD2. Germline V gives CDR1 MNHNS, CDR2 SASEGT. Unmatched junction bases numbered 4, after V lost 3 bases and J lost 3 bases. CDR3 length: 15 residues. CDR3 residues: CASSDTLAGEETQYF. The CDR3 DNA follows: TGTGCCAGCAGTGATACGCTAGCGGGGGAAGAGACCCAGTACTTC.

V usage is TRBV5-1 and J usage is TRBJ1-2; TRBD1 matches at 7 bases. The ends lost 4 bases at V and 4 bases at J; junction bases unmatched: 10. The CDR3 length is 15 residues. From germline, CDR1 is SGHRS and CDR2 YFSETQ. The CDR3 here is CASSQDRALGYGYTF. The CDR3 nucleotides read TGCGCCAGCAGCCAAGACAGGGCCCTCGGCTATGGCTACACCTTC.

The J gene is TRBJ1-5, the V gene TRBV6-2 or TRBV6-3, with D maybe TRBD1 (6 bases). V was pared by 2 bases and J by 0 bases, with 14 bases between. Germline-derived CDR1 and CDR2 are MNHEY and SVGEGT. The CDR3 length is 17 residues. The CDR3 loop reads CASSYPRQAASNQPQHF. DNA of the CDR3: TGTGCCAGCAGTTACCCCCGACAGGCCGCTAGCAATCAGCCCCAGCATTTT.

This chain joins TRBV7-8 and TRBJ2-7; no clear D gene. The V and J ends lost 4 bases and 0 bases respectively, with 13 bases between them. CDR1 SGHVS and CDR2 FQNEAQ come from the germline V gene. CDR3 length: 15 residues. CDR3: CASSSRRSYSYEQYV. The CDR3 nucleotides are TGTGCCAGCAGCTCTCGCCGGTCCTACTCCTACGAGCAGTACGTC.

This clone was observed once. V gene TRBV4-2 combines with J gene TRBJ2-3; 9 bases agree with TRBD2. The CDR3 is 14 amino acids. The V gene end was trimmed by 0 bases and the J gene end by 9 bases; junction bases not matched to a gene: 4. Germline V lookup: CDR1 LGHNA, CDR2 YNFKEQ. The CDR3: CASSQDLAGTTQYF. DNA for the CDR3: TGTGCCAGCAGCCAAGATCTAGCGGGGACAACGCAGTATTTT.

CDR3 sequence reads: CASSQEATSGMGGAFDTQYF. CDR3 bases: TGCGCCAGCAGCCAAGAGGCGACTAGCGGGATGGGGGGGGCATTCGATACGCAGTATTTT. The V gene is TRBV4-1, the J gene TRBJ2-3, with 11 bases identical to TRBD2. V was clipped by 0 bases and J by 6 bases; unmatched bases: 17. CDR1 and CDR2 from the germline V gene are MGHRA and YSYEKL. The CDR3 is 20 amino acids.

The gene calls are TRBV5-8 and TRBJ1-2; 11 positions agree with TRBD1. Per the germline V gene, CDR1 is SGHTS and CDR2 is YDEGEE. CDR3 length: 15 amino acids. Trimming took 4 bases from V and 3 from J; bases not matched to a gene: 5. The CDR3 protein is CASSPRTGGYYGYTF. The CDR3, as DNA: TGTGCCAGCAGCCCCAGGACAGGGGGCTACTATGGCTACACCTTC.

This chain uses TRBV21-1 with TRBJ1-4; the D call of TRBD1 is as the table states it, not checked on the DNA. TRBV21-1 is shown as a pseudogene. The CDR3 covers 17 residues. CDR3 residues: CASSRDRGRRTNEKLFF. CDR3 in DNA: TGTGCCAGCAGCAGGGACAGGGGGCGTCGAACTAATGAAAAACTGTTTTTT.

Here the CDR3 reads CASSSSLAGGNYEQYF. CDR3 DNA sequence: TGTGCCAGCAGTTCCTCCCTAGCGGGGGGAAATTACGAGCAGTACTTC. This chain joins TRBV6-2 or TRBV6-3 and TRBJ2-7; 11 bases line up with TRBD2. The CDR3 spans 16 residues. Per the germline V gene, CDR1 is MNHEY and CDR2 is SVGEGT. The V gene end was trimmed by 4 bases and the J gene end by 4 bases; junction bases not matched to a gene: 9.

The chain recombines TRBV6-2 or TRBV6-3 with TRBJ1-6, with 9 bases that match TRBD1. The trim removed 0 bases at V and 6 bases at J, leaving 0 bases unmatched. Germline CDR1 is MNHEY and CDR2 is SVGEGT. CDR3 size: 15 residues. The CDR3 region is CASSYSTGGNSPLHF. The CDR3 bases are TGTGCCAGCAGTTACTCGACAGGGGGTAATTCACCCCTCCACTTT.

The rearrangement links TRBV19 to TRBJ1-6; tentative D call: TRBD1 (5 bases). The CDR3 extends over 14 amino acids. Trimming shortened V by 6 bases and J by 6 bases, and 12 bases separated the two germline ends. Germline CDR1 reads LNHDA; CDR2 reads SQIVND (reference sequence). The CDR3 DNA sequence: TGTGCCAGTAGGTCGGAGGGACTTAATTCACCCCTCCACTTT. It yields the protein CASRSEGLNSPLHF.

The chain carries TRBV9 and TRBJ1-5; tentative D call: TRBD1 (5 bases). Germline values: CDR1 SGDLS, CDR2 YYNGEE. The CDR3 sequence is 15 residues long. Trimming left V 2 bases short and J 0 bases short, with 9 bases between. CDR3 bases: TGTGCCAGCAGCGTTTCGGGACTTAGCAATCAGCCCCAGCATTTT. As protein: CASSVSGLSNQPQHF. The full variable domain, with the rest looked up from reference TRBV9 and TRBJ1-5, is DSGVTQTPKHLITATGQRVTLRCSPRSGDLSVYWYQQSLDQGLQFLIQYYNGEERAKGNILERFSAQQFPDLHSELNLSSLELGDSALYFCASSVSGLSNQPQHFGDGTRLSIL.

The CDR3 loop is CASSPLAGGTRMFF. The CDR3 nucleotides are TGTGCCAGCAGCCCCCTGGCGGGGGGTACCAGGATGTTCTTC. V is TRBV3-1 (or the pseudogene TRBV3-2) and J is TRBJ2-1; the match to TRBD2 covers 8 bases. This CDR3 region has 14 residues. V shed 4 bases, J shed 15 bases, and the junction held 14 bases outside the gene matches. From germline, CDR1 is LGHDT and CDR2 YNNKEL (reference sequence).

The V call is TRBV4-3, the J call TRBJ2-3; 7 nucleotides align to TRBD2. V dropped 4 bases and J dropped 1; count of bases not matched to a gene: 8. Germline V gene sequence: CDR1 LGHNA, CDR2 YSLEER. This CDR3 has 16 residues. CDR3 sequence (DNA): TGCGCCAGCAGCCCGCAGCGGGGCCCAGGCACAGATACGCAGTATTTT. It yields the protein CASSPQRGPGTDTQYF.

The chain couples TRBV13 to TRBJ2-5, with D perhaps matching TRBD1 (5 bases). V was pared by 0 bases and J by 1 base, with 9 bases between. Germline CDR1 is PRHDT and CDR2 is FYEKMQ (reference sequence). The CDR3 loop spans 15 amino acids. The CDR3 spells CASSLGGRGQETQYF. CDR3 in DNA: TGTGCCAGCAGCTTAGGAGGAAGGGGCCAAGAGACCCAGTACTTC.

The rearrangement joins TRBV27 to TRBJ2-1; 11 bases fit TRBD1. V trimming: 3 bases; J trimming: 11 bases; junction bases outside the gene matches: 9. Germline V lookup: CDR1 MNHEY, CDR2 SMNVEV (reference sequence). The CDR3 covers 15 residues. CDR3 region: CASSFKGQGVVQQFF. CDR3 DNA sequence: TGTGCCAGCAGTTTTAAGGGACAGGGGGTTGTCCAGCAGTTCTTC.

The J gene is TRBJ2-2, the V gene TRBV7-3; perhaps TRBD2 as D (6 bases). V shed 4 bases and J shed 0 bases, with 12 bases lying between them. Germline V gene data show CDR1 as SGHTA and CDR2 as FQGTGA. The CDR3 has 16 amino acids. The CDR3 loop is CASSSRLGSNTGELFF. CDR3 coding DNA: TGTGCCAGCAGCTCTCGACTAGGATCGAACACCGGGGAGCTGTTTTTT.

Here the CDR3 DNA reads TGTGCCAACGACAGGGGGCTAACTAGTGGTCCCTACGAGCAGTACGTC. It encodes CANDRGLTSGPYEQYV. J is TRBJ2-7 and V is TRBV21-1; the table assigns TRBD1, which was not confirmed against the DNA. TRBV21-1 is described as a pseudogene. The CDR3 is 16 residues long.

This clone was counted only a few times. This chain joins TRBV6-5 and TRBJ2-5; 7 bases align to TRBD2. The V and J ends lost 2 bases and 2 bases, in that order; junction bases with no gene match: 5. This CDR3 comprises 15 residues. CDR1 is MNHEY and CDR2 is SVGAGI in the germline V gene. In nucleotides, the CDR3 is TGTGCCAGCAGTTACCTAGCGGCACCTCAAGAGACCCAGTACTTC. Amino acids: CASSYLAAPQETQYF.